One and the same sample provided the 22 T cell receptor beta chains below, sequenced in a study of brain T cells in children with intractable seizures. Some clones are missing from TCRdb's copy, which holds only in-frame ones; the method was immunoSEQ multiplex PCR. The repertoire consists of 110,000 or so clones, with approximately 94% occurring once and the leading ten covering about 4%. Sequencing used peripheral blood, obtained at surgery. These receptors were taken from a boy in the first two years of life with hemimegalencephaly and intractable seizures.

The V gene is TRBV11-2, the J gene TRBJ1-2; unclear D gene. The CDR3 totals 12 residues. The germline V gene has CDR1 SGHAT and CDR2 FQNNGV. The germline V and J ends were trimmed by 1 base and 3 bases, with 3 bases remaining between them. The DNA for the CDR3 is TGTGCCAGCAGCTTAGGGCACTATGGCTACACCTTC. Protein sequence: CASSLGHYGYTF.

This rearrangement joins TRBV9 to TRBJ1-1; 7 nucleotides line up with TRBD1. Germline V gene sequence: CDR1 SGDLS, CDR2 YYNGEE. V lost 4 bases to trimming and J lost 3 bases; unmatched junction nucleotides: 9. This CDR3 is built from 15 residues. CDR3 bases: TGTGCCAGCAGCCCACACTTGGGACAGTACACTGAAGCTTTCTTT. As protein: CASSPHLGQYTEAFF.

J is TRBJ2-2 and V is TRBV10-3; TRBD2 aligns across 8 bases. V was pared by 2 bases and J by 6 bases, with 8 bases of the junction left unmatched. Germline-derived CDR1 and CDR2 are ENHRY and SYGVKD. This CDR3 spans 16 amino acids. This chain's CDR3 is CAISERAGVTPGELFF. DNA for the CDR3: TGTGCCATCAGTGAGAGAGCGGGAGTAACCCCCGGGGAGCTGTTTTTT.

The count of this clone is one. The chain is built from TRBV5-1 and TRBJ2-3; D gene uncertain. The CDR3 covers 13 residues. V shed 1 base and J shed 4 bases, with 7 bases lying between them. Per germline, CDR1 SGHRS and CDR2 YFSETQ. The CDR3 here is CASSLHRADTQYF. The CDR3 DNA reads TGCGCCAGCAGCTTGCACCGGGCAGATACGCAGTATTTT.

CDR3 region: CASSVEAGYGYTF. The DNA of the CDR3 is TGTGCCAGCAGCGTAGAAGCGGGCTATGGCTACACCTTC. The rearrangement uses TRBV9 and TRBJ1-2; D gene uncertain. The V end was cut by 0 bases, the J end by 4 bases, with 7 bases between. The CDR3 covers 13 residues. In germline, CDR1 is SGDLS, CDR2 YYNGEE.

CDR3 protein: CASSPPRTGGYGYTF. The CDR3 region has the DNA TGTGCCAGCTCACCACCGAGGACAGGGGGATATGGCTACACCTTC. V usage is TRBV18 and J usage is TRBJ1-2; 10 nucleotides align to TRBD1. This CDR3 region has 15 residues. Germline V CDR1 and CDR2: KGHSH, LQKENI. Germline trimming cut 0 bases from V and 5 bases from J; bases unmatched to any gene: 3.

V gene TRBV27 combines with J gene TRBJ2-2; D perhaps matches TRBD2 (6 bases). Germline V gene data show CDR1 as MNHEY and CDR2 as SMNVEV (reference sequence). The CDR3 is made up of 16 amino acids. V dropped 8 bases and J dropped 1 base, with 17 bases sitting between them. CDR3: CASRELRAGNTGELFF. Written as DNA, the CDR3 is TGTGCCAGCCGAGAATTACGAGCGGGGAACACCGGGGAGCTGTTTTTT.

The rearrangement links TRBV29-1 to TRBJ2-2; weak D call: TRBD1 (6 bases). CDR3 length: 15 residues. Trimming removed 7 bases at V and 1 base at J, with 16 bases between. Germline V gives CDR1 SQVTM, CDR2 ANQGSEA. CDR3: CSASGEPLNTGELFF. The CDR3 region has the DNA TGCAGCGCCTCAGGGGAGCCCCTGAACACCGGGGAGCTGTTTTTT.

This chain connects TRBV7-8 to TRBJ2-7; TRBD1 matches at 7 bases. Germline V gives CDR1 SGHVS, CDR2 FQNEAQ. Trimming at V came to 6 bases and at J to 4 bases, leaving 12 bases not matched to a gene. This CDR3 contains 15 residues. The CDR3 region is CASSSPGQHFYEQYF. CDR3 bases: TGTGCCAGCAGTTCCCCGGGACAGCACTTTTACGAGCAGTACTTC.

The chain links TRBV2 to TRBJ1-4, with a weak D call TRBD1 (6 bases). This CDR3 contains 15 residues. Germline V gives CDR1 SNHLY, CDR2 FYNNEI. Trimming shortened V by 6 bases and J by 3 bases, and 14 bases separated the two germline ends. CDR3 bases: TGTGCCAGCAGCTCCAGGGGCGGACCTAATGAAAAACTGTTTTTT. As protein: CASSSRGGPNEKLFF. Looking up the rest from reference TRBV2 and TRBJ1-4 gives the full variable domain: EPEVTQTPSHQVTQMGQEVILRCVPISNHLYFYWYRQILGQKVEFLVSFYNNEISEKSEIFDDQFSVERPDGSNFTLKIRSTKLEDSAMYFCASSSRGGPNEKLFFGSGTQLSVL.

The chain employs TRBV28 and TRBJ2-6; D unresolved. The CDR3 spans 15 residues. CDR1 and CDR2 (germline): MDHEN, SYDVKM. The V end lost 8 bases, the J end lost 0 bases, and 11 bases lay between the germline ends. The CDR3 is CASSRRSSGANVLTF. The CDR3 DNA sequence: TGTGCCAGCTCTCGACGGAGCTCTGGGGCCAACGTCCTGACTTTC. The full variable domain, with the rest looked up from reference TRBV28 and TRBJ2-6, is DVKVTQSSRYLVKRTGEKVFLECVQDMDHENMFWYRQDPGLGLRLIYFSYDVKMKEKGDIPEGYSVSREKKERFSLILESASTNQTSMYLCASSRRSSGANVLTFGAGSRLTVL.

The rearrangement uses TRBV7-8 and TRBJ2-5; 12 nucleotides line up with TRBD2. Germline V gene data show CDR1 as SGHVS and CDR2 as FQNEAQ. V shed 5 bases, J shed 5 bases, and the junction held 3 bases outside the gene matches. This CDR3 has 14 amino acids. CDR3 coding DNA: TGTGCCAGCAGCCCCGGGACTAGCGGGGAGACCCAGTACTTC. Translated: CASSPGTSGETQYF.

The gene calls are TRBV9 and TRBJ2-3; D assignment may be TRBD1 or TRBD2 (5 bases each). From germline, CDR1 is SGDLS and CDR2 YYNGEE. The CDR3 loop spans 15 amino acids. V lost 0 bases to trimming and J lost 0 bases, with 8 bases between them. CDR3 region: CASSVEGRSTDTQYF. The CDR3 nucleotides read TGTGCCAGCAGCGTAGAGGGACGGAGCACAGATACGCAGTATTTT.

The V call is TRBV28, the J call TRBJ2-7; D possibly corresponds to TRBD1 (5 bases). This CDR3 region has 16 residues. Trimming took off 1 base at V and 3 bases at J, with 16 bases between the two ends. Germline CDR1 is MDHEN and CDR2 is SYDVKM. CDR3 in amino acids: CASSLLTALTFYEQYF. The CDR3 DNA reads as TGTGCCAGCAGTTTATTGACAGCCCTCACCTTCTACGAGCAGTACTTC.

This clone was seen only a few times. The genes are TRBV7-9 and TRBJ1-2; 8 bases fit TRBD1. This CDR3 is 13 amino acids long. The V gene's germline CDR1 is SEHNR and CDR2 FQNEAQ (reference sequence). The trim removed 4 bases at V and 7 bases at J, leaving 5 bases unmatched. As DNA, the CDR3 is TGTGCCAGCAGCTCCGGACAGGGTGCTGGCTACACCTTC. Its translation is CASSSGQGAGYTF.

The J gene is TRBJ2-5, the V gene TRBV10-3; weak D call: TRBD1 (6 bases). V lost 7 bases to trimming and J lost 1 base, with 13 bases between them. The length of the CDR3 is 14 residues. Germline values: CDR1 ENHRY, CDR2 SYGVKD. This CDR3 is CAINDDRLQETQYF. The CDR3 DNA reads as TGTGCCATCAATGATGACAGGCTCCAAGAGACCCAGTACTTC.

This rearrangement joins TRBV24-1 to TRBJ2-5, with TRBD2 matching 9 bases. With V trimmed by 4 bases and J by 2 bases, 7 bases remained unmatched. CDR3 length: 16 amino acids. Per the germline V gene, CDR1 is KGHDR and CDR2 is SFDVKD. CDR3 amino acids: CATSDPRLAGQETQYF. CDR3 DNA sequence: TGTGCCACCAGTGACCCCCGGCTAGCGGGACAAGAGACCCAGTACTTC.

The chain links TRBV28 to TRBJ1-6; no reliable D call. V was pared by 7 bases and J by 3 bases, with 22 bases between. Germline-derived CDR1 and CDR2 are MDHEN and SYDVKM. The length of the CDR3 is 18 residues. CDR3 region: CASIPSAHRRGYNSPLHF. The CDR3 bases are TGTGCCAGCATCCCCTCGGCCCATAGACGGGGCTATAATTCACCCCTCCACTTT.

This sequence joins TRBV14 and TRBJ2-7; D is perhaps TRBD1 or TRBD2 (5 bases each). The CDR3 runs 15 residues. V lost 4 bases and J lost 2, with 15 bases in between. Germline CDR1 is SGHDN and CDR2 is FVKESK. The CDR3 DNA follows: TGTGCCAGCAGCCGCCTGGACGGGGCCCCCTACGAGCAGTACTTC. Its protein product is CASSRLDGAPYEQYF.

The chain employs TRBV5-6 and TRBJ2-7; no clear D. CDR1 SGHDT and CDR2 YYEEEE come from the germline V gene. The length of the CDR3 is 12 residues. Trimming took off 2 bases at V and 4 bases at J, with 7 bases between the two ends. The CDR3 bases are TGTGCCAGCAGCTTTGGGGTTTACGAGCAGTACTTC. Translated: CASSFGVYEQYF.

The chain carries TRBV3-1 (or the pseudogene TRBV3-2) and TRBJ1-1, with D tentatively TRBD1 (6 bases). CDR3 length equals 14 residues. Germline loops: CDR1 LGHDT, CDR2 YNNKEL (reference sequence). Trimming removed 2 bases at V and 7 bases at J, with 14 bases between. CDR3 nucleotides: TGTGCCAGCAGCCAAAGGGGGACATGGGTTGAAGCTTTCTTT. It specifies CASSQRGTWVEAFF.

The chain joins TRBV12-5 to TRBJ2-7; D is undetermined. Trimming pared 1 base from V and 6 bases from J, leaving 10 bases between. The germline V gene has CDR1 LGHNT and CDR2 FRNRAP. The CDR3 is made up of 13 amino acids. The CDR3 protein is CASGLALQFEQYF. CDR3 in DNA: TGTGCTAGTGGTTTGGCCCTCCAGTTCGAGCAGTACTTC.